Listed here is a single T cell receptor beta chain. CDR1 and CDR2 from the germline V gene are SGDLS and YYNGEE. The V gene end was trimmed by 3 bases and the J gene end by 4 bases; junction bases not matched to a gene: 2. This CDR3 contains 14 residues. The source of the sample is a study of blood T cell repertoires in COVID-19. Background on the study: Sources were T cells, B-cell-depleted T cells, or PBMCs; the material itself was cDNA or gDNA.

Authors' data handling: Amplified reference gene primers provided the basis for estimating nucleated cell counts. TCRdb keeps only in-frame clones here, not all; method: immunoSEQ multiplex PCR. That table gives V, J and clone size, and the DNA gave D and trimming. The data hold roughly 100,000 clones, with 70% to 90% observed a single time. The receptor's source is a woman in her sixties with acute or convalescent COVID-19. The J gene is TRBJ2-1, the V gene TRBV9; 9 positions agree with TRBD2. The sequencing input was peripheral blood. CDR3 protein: CASSETSGYNEQFF. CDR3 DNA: TGTGCCAGCAGCGAGACTAGCGGATACAATGAGCAGTTCTTC.